The 25 T cell receptor beta chains presented below share a single source sample, sequenced in a study of prognosis after radiotherapy for stage I lung cancer. Using two-round multiplex PCR, the authors amplified TCR beta CDR3 from genomic DNA. First-round PCR employed TRBV- and TRBJ-specific primers for each gene. TCRdb independently ran MiXCR on the multiplex PCR reads; one entry per CDR3 protein. Seen here are around 30,000 distinct CDR3 sequences, about 31% observed once, and the top ten hold 27%. Sample: PBMCs, taken before or after stereotactic body radiation therapy (not recorded which). The receptors were gathered from a donor aged 50 or older with non-small cell lung cancer.

This clonotype was seen at least ten times. CDR3 loop: CASKGQGSGYTF. The CDR3 region has the DNA TGTGCCAGCAAGGGACAGGGAAGCGGCTACACCTTC. J is TRBJ1-2 and V is TRBV25-1, with 9 positions matching TRBD1. The CDR3 extends over 12 amino acids. Trimming at V came to 7 bases and at J to 8 bases, leaving 5 bases not matched to a gene. Germline lookup yields CDR1 MGHDK and CDR2 SYGVNS.

This chain uses TRBV20-1 with TRBJ2-5; 9 bases line up with TRBD2. Germline V gives CDR1 DFQATT, CDR2 SNEGSKA (reference sequence). The CDR3 extends over 16 amino acids. V dropped 2 bases and J dropped 2; count of bases not matched to a gene: 9. CDR3: CSARRTSESIQETQYF. CDR3 nucleotide sequence: TGCAGTGCTAGACGGACTAGCGAGAGTATTCAAGAGACCCAGTACTTC.

About this clonotype itself: A far larger clone is one nucleotide away, so this likely arose from a read error. This chain connects TRBV7-9 to TRBJ2-7; TRBD1 matches at 7 bases. The germline V gene encodes CDR1 SEHNR and CDR2 FQNEAQ (reference sequence). Trimming removed 5 bases from V and 4 bases from J; junction bases left unmatched: 8. This CDR3 contains 14 residues. DNA of the CDR3: TGTGCCAGCAGCCGCCGAAAGGGGGCTTACGAGCAGTACTTC. Its protein product is CASSRRKGAYEQYF.

As concerns this clonotype: Likely a read error: the CDR3 ends without its conserved phenylalanine or tryptophan. The V gene is TRBV20-1, the J gene TRBJ1-1, with unresolved D. The CDR3 extends over 13 amino acids. Germline CDR1 reads DFQATT; CDR2 reads SNEGSKA (reference sequence). Trimming pared 6 bases from V and 1 base from J, leaving 12 bases between. The CDR3 DNA follows: TGCAGTGCCCCAAAGGGTGGGAACACTGAAGCTTTCCTT. Encoded protein: CSAPKGGNTEAFL.

In its sample, this clonotype was seen many times. This sequence joins TRBV20-1 and TRBJ1-2; perhaps TRBD1 as D (6 bases). The V end was cut by 1 base, the J end by 7 bases, with 19 bases between. Germline CDR1 DFQATT, CDR2 SNEGSKA (reference sequence). The length of the CDR3 is 15 residues. CDR3 bases: TGCAGTGCTAGAGTTGTGTCCGCAGGGGCCTCTGGCTACACCTTC. This encodes CSARVVSAGASGYTF.

To note about this clonotype: Given a far larger clone just one base away, this is likely a sequencing read error. The chain employs TRBV6-4 and TRBJ1-2, with D possibly matching TRBD1 (5 bases). Trimming cost V 8 bases and J 2 bases, with 15 bases left between them. CDR3 length: 14 amino acids. The germline V gene encodes CDR1 MRHNA and CDR2 SNTAGT. CDR3 protein: CASSLTEGNYGYTF. In nucleotides, the CDR3 is TGTGCCAGCTCTCTGACGGAGGGGAACTATGGCTACACCTTC.

Comments on this clonotype: Being one base from a much bigger clone, this may be a read error. This chain connects TRBV3-1 to TRBJ1-4; 8 positions agree with TRBD1. Germline V gene lookup returns CDR1 LGHDT and CDR2 YNNKEL (reference sequence). V shed 5 bases and J 3 bases; nucleotides not matched to a gene: 2. CDR3 size: 14 residues. The CDR3 region is CASSLGQANEKLFF. CDR3 sequence (DNA): TGTGCCAGCAGCTTGGGACAGGCTAATGAAAAACTGTTTTTT.

This clonotype was observed many times. The CDR3 reads CASSLATGSGNTIYF. CDR3 sequence (DNA): TGTGCCAGCAGCCTGGCGACAGGGTCTGGAAACACCATATATTTT. This chain joins TRBV7-8 and TRBJ1-3; 7 bases match TRBD1. V lost 5 bases to trimming and J lost 1 base; unmatched junction nucleotides: 5. CDR1 and CDR2 (germline): SGHVS, FQNEAQ. This CDR3 is built from 15 residues. Complete variable domain (other parts from reference TRBV7-8 and TRBJ1-3): GAGVSQSPRYKVAKRGQDVALRCDPISGHVSLFWYQQALGQGPEFLTYFQNEAQLDKSGLPSDRFFAERPEGSVSTLKIQRTQQEDSAVYLCASSLATGSGNTIYFGEGSWLTVV.

The V call is TRBV10-2, the J call TRBJ2-5; D is ambiguous. This CDR3 is built from 13 residues. V gave up 10 bases and J gave up 9 bases, with 21 bases separating them. Germline CDR1 WSHSY, CDR2 SAAADI. CDR3 loop: CATRAPTQFAQYF. DNA of the CDR3: TGCGCCACCCGAGCCCCAACCCAATTCGCCCAGTACTTC.

The chain recombines TRBV12-3 or TRBV12-4 with TRBJ1-5; possibly TRBD1 for D (6 bases). This CDR3 has 15 residues. Deletions cut 4 bases from V and 7 bases from J, with 17 bases between. CDR3 in amino acids: CASSSPGRGGQPQHF. The CDR3 region has the DNA TGTGCCAGCAGTTCCCCCGGCAGGGGCGGACAGCCCCAGCATTTT.

This clonotype occurred many times. The V and J genes are TRBV7-3 and TRBJ1-1; D gene uncertain. This CDR3 is built from 13 residues. Deletions cut 2 bases from V and 1 base from J, with 5 bases between. Per the germline V gene, CDR1 is SGHTA and CDR2 is FQGTGA. The CDR3 DNA follows: TGTGCCAGCAGCTTAGCACCGAACACTGAAGCTTTCTTT. Protein: CASSLAPNTEAFF. The whole variable domain, filled in from reference TRBV7-3 and TRBJ1-1, reads GAGVSQTPSNKVTEKGKYVELRCDPISGHTALYWYRQSLGQGPEFLIYFQGTGAADDSGLPNDRFFAVRPEGSVSTLKIQRTERGDSAVYLCASSLAPNTEAFFGQGTRLTVV.

This clonotype was detected ten times or more. This chain links TRBV7-2 with TRBJ2-2; tentatively, D is TRBD2 (7 bases). This CDR3 is 14 amino acids long. V gave up 3 bases and J gave up 6 bases, with 11 bases separating them. Germline V gene lookup returns CDR1 SGHTA and CDR2 FQGNSA. CDR3 region: CASSFKGGSGELFF. CDR3 in DNA: TGTGCCAGCAGCTTTAAGGGGGGGTCCGGGGAGCTGTTTTTT.

Ten or more counts support this clonotype. The chain links TRBV29-1 to TRBJ2-2; D is ambiguous. Germline V gene lookup returns CDR1 SQVTM and CDR2 ANQGSEA. Trimming removed 7 bases from V and 6 bases from J, with 12 bases in between. CDR3 size: 12 residues. The CDR3 DNA reads TGCAGCGCGGACGGGTTGTCCGGGGAGCTGTTTTTT. Its protein is CSADGLSGELFF.

The CDR3 sequence: CASSAGHGSSDTQYF. Written as DNA, the CDR3 is TGTGCCAGCAGCGCGGGCCATGGCTCCTCAGATACGCAGTATTTT. The V gene is TRBV11-3, the J gene TRBJ2-3, with D possibly TRBD2 on 5 matching bases. From germline, CDR1 is SGHNT and CDR2 YENEEA. V gave up 5 bases and J gave up 4 bases, with 16 bases separating them. This CDR3 spans 15 amino acids.

This clonotype occurred many times. The chain combines TRBV5-1 with TRBJ2-1, with D tentatively TRBD2 (6 bases). This CDR3 region has 13 residues. V lost 4 bases and J 4 bases, leaving 9 bases between the germline ends. Germline assignment: CDR1 SGHRS and CDR2 YFSETQ. The DNA for the CDR3 is TGCGCCAGCAGCATGGAGGGTTACAATGAGCAGTTCTTC. Amino acid sequence: CASSMEGYNEQFF.

In this sample, this clonotype turned up once. A read error may explain this, as a much larger clone is one base away. V and J are TRBV6-1 and TRBJ2-5; D assignment may be TRBD1 or TRBD2 (5 bases each). This CDR3 contains 14 residues. Germline loops: CDR1 MNHNS, CDR2 SASEGT. The CDR3 coding sequence is TGTGCCAGCAGCTCCCCAGAGGGGCCGGAGAACCAGTACTTC. Translation: CASSSPEGPENQYF.

Many counts were recorded for this clonotype. The chain employs TRBV18 and TRBJ2-5; D not certain. The CDR3 is made up of 16 amino acids. The V gene's germline CDR1 is KGHSH and CDR2 LQKENI. V lost 0 bases, J lost 1 base, and 12 bases lay in between. The CDR3 DNA reads TGTGCCAGCTCACCACCGAAGCGAGGATCCCAAGAGACCCAGTACTTC. Its protein product is CASSPPKRGSQETQYF.

This clonotype showed up many times. V gene TRBV19 combines with J gene TRBJ2-7; no clear D. Germline V gene sequence: CDR1 LNHDA, CDR2 SQIVND (reference sequence). The CDR3 is 15 amino acids. With 1 base removed from V and 0 bases from J, the gap between germline ends came to 10 bases. The CDR3 reads CASSIGGSTSYEQYF. Written as DNA, the CDR3 is TGTGCCAGTAGTATAGGGGGATCAACCTCCTACGAGCAGTACTTC.

With regard to this clonotype: A clone one base away is much larger, so this may be a read error. The V call is TRBV29-1, the J call TRBJ2-2, with D perhaps given as TRBD1 or TRBD2 (5 bases each). The CDR3 contains 11 residues. CDR1 SQVTM and CDR2 ANQGSEA come from the germline V gene. The DNA for the CDR3 is TGCAGCGTTGCTGGGACCGGGGATCTGTTTTTT. It encodes CSVAGTGDLFF.

Details on this clonotype: A much larger clone lies a single base off, so this may be a read error. This chain uses TRBV5-1 with TRBJ1-1, with D uncertain. The CDR3 length is 15 residues. The V end lost 3 bases, the J end lost 4 bases, and 16 bases lay between the germline ends. Germline V gives CDR1 SGHRS, CDR2 YFSETQ. The CDR3 nucleotides are TGCGCCAGCAGCTCGGCCTATACCCGTATCACTGAAGCTTTCTTT. Translation: CASSSAYTRITEAFF.

On this clonotype itself: A much more abundant neighbour one base away suggests this may be a read error. The chain links TRBV4-1 to TRBJ1-2; 8 bases align to TRBD1. Germline assignment: CDR1 MGHRA and CDR2 YSYEKL. The V gene end was trimmed by 5 bases and the J gene end by 4 bases; junction bases not matched to a gene: 12. This CDR3 contains 16 residues. This chain's CDR3 is CASSFRDRWFPYGYTF. In nucleotides, the CDR3 is TGCGCCAGCAGCTTCCGGGACAGGTGGTTCCCCTATGGCTACACCTTC.

At least ten counts were recorded for this clonotype. CDR3 nucleotide sequence: TGTGCCAGCAGCCAAGATTTATCCCCTTATGGCTACACCTTC. Its translation: CASSQDLSPYGYTF. This chain joins TRBV3-1 and TRBJ1-2; D is unresolved. CDR1 LGHDT and CDR2 YNNKEL come from the germline V gene (reference sequence). This CDR3 region has 14 residues. V dropped 0 bases and J dropped 5 bases, with 10 bases sitting between them.

With regard to this clonotype: With a much larger clone just one base away, this may be a read error. This chain joins TRBV11-2 and TRBJ1-6, with a possible D match to TRBD1 (6 bases). The length of the CDR3 is 15 residues. Germline loops: CDR1 SGHAT, CDR2 FQNNGV. The CDR3 here is CASSLGEWDNSPPHF. The DNA of the CDR3 is TGTGCCAGCAGCTTAGGCGAGTGGGACAATTCACCCCCCCACTTT.

This clonotype was picked up many times. The CDR3 bases are TGTGCCAGCAGTTCTCCGGGAGCCTCCTACGAGCAGTACTTC. Its translation: CASSSPGASYEQYF. This chain joins TRBV6-5 and TRBJ2-7; possibly TRBD2 for D (6 bases). The germline V and J ends were trimmed by 4 bases and 0 bases, with 10 bases remaining between them. Germline lookup yields CDR1 MNHEY and CDR2 SVGAGI. The CDR3 runs 14 residues.

This clonotype was counted at least ten times. The chain carries TRBV30 and TRBJ1-6; TRBD1 is a possible D gene (5 bases). Trimming pared 2 bases from V and 10 bases from J, leaving 15 bases between. Germline CDR1 GTSNPN, CDR2 SVGIG (reference sequence). The CDR3 consists of 14 residues. CDR3 sequence: CAWSTVGGVSPLHF. The DNA for the CDR3 is TGTGCCTGGAGTACTGTTGGGGGAGTCTCACCCCTCCACTTT. The variable domain in full, completed from reference TRBV30 and TRBJ1-6, reads SQTIHQWPATLVQPVGSPLSLECTVEGTSNPNLYWYRQAAGRGLQLLFYSVGIGQISSEVPQNLSASRPQDRQFILSSKKLLLSDSGFYLCAWSTVGGVSPLHFGNGTRLTVT.